This T cell receptor (beta chain) was captured in a study of T cell repertoires in cytomegalovirus infection. On the study more broadly: Shared public TCR beta signatures pointed to both CMV infection and a matching HLA type. Notes on the study in general: HLA-C-restricted TCR beta clonotypes specific for CMV led the ex vivo response. Accumulated public TCR beta family frequency recognized individuals carrying CMV together with the relevant HLA.

From germline, CDR1 is SEHNR and CDR2 FQNEAQ (reference sequence). Trimming cost V 8 bases and J 4 bases; bases outside gene matches: 11. The CDR3 has 16 amino acids. This clonotype was observed many times. Its antigen is undetermined. TCRdb re-called the reads through MiXCR, storing one row per CDR3 protein. The table records hundreds of thousands of distinct CDR3 sequences, approximately 32% of them present only once. The sequencing sample was made of PBMCs. This receptor was obtained from a human donor in good health (CMV status not recorded). Some clones in this sample may be carry-over from other donors' samples. The V gene is TRBV7-9, the J gene TRBJ2-1, with 10 bases matching TRBD1. The chain's CDR3 is CASPDQGQGMYNEQFF. CDR3 sequence (DNA): TGTGCCAGCCCAGACCAGGGACAGGGGATGTACAATGAGCAGTTCTTC.